Following are 17 T cell receptor beta chains from one sample sequenced in a study of long-term antiretroviral therapy in people with HIV (dated by TCRdb to between 2021 and 2024). Sequencing of the TRB variable region was done with the immunoSEQ hsTCRB v3.0 assay at survey level resolution. TCRdb took over this immuneACCESS table, retaining in-frame rearrangements with V and J assigned. Such tables are incomplete; in checked studies, under half of the missing clones stem from an unresolved V gene, and the remainder is unexplained. This sample gives about 24,000 clones in total; 81% of them show up just once. The top ten hold more than 15% of the sample. This specimen consisted of unsorted PBMCs, obtained at the start of antiretroviral therapy, before treatment. These receptors were collected from a young woman with HIV.

CDR3 region: CSAEEGAGYGYTF. DNA for the CDR3: TGCAGCGCAGAAGAGGGCGCGGGCTATGGCTACACCTTC. The genes are TRBV29-1 and TRBJ1-2; D gene unclear. This CDR3 spans 13 amino acids. The V end lost 7 bases, the J end lost 4 bases, and 16 bases lay between the germline ends. The germline V gene encodes CDR1 SQVTM and CDR2 ANQGSEA.

The V and J genes are TRBV2 and TRBJ1-5, with a possible D match to TRBD1 (5 bases). Germline CDR1 SNHLY, CDR2 FYNNEI. CDR3 length: 13 residues. Between the trimmed V and J ends, which lost 3 bases and 6 bases, there was a span of 9 bases. The chain's CDR3 is CASSEGVTQPQHF. CDR3 bases: TGTGCCAGCAGTGAGGGGGTAACTCAGCCCCAGCATTTT.

This chain uses TRBV28 with TRBJ1-4, with 7 bases fitting TRBD1. This CDR3 comprises 14 residues. V lost 8 bases and J lost 6; bases outside the gene matches: 9. Germline CDR1 is MDHEN and CDR2 is SYDVKM. DNA for the CDR3: TGTGCCAGCCGGAGGGGGCCATCGCATGAAAAACTGTTTTTT. Its protein is CASRRGPSHEKLFF.

The rearrangement joins TRBV5-1 to TRBJ1-1; D is possibly TRBD1 (5 bases). The CDR3 extends over 15 amino acids. Germline V gene sequence: CDR1 SGHRS, CDR2 YFSETQ. V lost 0 bases and J 4 bases, leaving 13 bases between the germline ends. The CDR3 protein is CASSLEEGASTEAFF. The CDR3 DNA sequence: TGCGCCAGCAGCTTGGAGGAAGGGGCCAGCACTGAAGCTTTCTTT.

V usage is TRBV20-1 and J usage is TRBJ2-7, with D possibly TRBD2 on 6 matching bases. The CDR3 has 11 amino acids. CDR1 is DFQATT, CDR2 SNEGSKA, per germline (reference sequence). Trimming shortened V by 6 bases and J by 3 bases, and 9 bases separated the two germline ends. CDR3 residues: CSAGTYYEQYF. The DNA of the CDR3 is TGCAGTGCCGGGACTTACTACGAGCAGTACTTC.

V and J are TRBV7-9 and TRBJ1-1; D may be TRBD1 (5 bases). This CDR3 contains 14 residues. Germline V CDR1 and CDR2: SEHNR, FQNEAQ (reference sequence). Trimming removed 7 bases at V and 0 bases at J, with 12 bases between. The CDR3 is CASTRQNMNTEAFF. The CDR3 nucleotides are TGTGCCAGCACACGACAGAATATGAACACTGAAGCTTTCTTT.

The chain uses TRBV5-8 and TRBJ2-7, with D maybe TRBD1 (5 bases). Trimming took 3 bases from V and 6 from J, leaving 13 bases between them. CDR3 length: 13 residues. Germline V gene sequence: CDR1 SGHTS, CDR2 YDEGEE. CDR3 DNA: TGTGCCAGCAGCTGGAGTCAGGGCCTCGAGCAGTACTTC. It encodes CASSWSQGLEQYF.

V is TRBV28 and J is TRBJ1-1; no definite D call. Trimming removed 5 bases at V and 0 bases at J, with 16 bases between. Germline values: CDR1 MDHEN, CDR2 SYDVKM. The CDR3 is 16 residues long. CDR3 sequence: CASSPKYFKMNTEAFF. CDR3 bases: TGTGCCAGCAGTCCCAAGTATTTTAAGATGAACACTGAAGCTTTCTTT.

This clone has only a few counts. In DNA form, the CDR3 reads TGTGCCAGCAGTCCACTAGCGGGGGAATACGAGCAGTACTTC. Translated: CASSPLAGEYEQYF. The chain employs TRBV5-4 and TRBJ2-7, with 11 bases matching TRBD2. Germline V lookup: CDR1 SGHNT, CDR2 YYREEE (reference sequence). The length of the CDR3 is 14 residues. Trimming at V came to 5 bases and at J to 4 bases, leaving 5 bases not matched to a gene.

V usage is TRBV29-1 and J usage is TRBJ2-2; the D is unclear. The CDR3 is made up of 13 amino acids. Germline assignment: CDR1 SQVTM and CDR2 ANQGSEA. The ends were cut back, 4 bases at V and 7 bases at J, with 13 bases in the middle. Written as DNA, the CDR3 is TGCAGCGTTGGTACGATATCTGGCGGGGAGCTGTTTTTT. This translates into CSVGTISGGELFF.

This sequence joins TRBV6-5 and TRBJ2-7, with D perhaps TRBD1 (5 bases). CDR3 length: 14 residues. Germline CDR1 and CDR2: MNHEY and SVGAGI. V was shortened by 9 bases and J by 1 base, with 16 bases between the two germline ends. As DNA, the CDR3 is TGTGCCAGTTTGGATCAGGACAAGTCCTACGAGCAGTACTTC. It specifies CASLDQDKSYEQYF.

The CDR3 nucleotides read TGTGCCTGGAGTTTGGGGGGCTTAGGCGAGCAGTACTTC. This translates into CAWSLGGLGEQYF. V usage is TRBV30 and J usage is TRBJ2-5, with D perhaps matching TRBD1 or TRBD2 (6 bases each). Gene TRBJ2-7 matches the end of the DNA better, so the J call may be wrong. Germline loops: CDR1 GTSNPN, CDR2 SVGIG (reference sequence). The CDR3 contains 13 residues.

This sequence joins TRBV9 and TRBJ2-4; 10 nucleotides line up with TRBD1. Germline V gene data show CDR1 as SGDLS and CDR2 as YYNGEE. This CDR3 spans 16 amino acids. V dropped 4 bases and J dropped 5; count of bases not matched to a gene: 9. CDR3 residues: CASSFNMGTGENIQYF. CDR3 DNA: TGTGCCAGCAGCTTTAACATGGGGACAGGGGAAAACATTCAGTACTTC.

The V and J genes are TRBV5-1 and TRBJ2-7; D is perhaps TRBD1 (5 bases). The CDR3 is 15 amino acids. V was shortened by 0 bases and J by 1 base, with 11 bases between the two germline ends. CDR1 and CDR2 from the germline V gene are SGHRS and YFSETQ. The CDR3 sequence is CASSLEVTASYEQYF. DNA of the CDR3: TGCGCCAGCAGCTTGGAGGTGACAGCTTCCTACGAGCAGTACTTC.

The chain combines TRBV6-4 with TRBJ1-2; D is unresolved. CDR3 length equals 16 residues. V gave up 3 bases and J gave up 7 bases, with 21 bases separating them. Germline CDR1 reads MRHNA; CDR2 reads SNTAGT. CDR3 protein: CASSETFLGNGLGYTF. The DNA of the CDR3 is TGTGCCAGCAGTGAAACGTTCCTTGGTAACGGGCTTGGCTACACCTTC.

This chain uses TRBV2 with TRBJ1-3; D unclear. The ends were cut back, 4 bases at V and 3 bases at J, with 13 bases in the middle. CDR3 size: 15 residues. The germline CDR1 and CDR2 sequences are SNHLY and FYNNEI. CDR3 sequence (DNA): TGTGCCAGCAGTGCTCAAGGGCTTTTTGGAAACACCATATATTTT. It specifies CASSAQGLFGNTIYF.

V usage is TRBV10-3 and J usage is TRBJ2-1; 8 nucleotides match TRBD2. The CDR3 contains 13 residues. V shed 7 bases and J 8 bases; nucleotides not matched to a gene: 7. Germline V lookup: CDR1 ENHRY, CDR2 SYGVKD. The CDR3 bases are TGTGCCATCAAGGATGGGCGGGAGGATGAGCAGTTCTTC. As protein: CAIKDGREDEQFF.